This T cell receptor beta chain was obtained from a study of cytomegalovirus exposure and HLA in healthy donors. Study-wide background: As released early, the data held roughly 85 million unique TCRs from HLA-typed donors.

The PCR had 60 Vbeta and 13 Jbeta primers. Using immunoSEQ multiplex PCR, the repertoire was profiled, and TCRdb retains in-frame clones only, with some absent. Among 100,000 or so clones listed, 60% to 85% were seen once. In its sample, this clone was seen once. Antigen unknown. Trimming removed 6 bases from V and 0 bases from J, with 6 bases in between. Germline values: CDR1 MNHNS, CDR2 SASEGT. The CDR3 is 12 residues long. Overall study results and limits: A later analysis linked a missense DCLRE1C variant to TCR beta V- and J-gene trimming.

The sample was PBMCs. The TCR comes from a man between 25 and 39 years old in good health and CMV-seropositive. The chain carries TRBV6-1 and TRBJ2-7; a possible D gene is TRBD2 (6 bases). CDR3 sequence reads: CASRDYSYEQYF. CDR3 DNA sequence: TGTGCCAGCAGGGACTACTCCTACGAGCAGTACTTC.